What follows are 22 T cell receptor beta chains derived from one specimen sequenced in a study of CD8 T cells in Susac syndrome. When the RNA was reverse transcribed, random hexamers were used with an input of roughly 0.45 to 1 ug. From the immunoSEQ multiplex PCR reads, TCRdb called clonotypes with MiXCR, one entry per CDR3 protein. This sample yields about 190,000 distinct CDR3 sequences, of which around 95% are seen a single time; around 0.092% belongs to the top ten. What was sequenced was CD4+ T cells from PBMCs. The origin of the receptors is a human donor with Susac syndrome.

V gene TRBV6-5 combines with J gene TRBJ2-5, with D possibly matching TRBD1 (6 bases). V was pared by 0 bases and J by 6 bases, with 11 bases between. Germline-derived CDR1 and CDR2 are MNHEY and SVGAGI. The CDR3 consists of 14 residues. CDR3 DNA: TGTGCCAGCAGTTACTCGCAGGGGCGGCAGACCCAGTACTTC. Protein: CASSYSQGRQTQYF.

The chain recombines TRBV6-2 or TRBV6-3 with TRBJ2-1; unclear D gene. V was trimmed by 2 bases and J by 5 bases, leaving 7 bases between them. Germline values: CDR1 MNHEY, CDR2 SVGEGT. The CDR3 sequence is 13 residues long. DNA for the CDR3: TGTGCCAGCAGTTACGGGTGGAACAATGAGCAGTTCTTC. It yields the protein CASSYGWNNEQFF.

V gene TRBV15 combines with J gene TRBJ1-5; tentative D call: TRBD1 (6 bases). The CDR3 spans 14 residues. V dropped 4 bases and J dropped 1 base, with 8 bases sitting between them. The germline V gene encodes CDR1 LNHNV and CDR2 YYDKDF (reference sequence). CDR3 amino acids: CATSKGVSNQPQHF. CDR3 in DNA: TGTGCCACCAGCAAGGGGGTAAGCAATCAGCCCCAGCATTTT.

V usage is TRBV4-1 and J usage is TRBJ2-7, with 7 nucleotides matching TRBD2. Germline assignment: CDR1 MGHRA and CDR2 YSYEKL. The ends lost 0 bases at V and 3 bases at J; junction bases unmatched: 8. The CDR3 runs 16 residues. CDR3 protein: CASSQEFSRGVYEQYF. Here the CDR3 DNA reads TGCGCCAGCAGCCAAGAGTTCTCTCGGGGGGTCTACGAGCAGTACTTC.

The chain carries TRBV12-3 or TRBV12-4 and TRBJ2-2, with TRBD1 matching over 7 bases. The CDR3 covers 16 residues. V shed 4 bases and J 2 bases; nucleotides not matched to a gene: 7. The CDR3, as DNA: TGTGCCAGCAGTTCTCCTTGGACAGGAAACACCGGGGAGCTGTTTTTT. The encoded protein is CASSSPWTGNTGELFF.

CDR3 amino acids: CASSSGNHEQYF. In DNA form, the CDR3 reads TGTGCCAGCTCATCAGGGAACCACGAGCAGTACTTC. The V gene is TRBV18, the J gene TRBJ2-7, with a possible D match to TRBD1 (5 bases). CDR1 is KGHSH and CDR2 is LQKENI in the germline V gene. V lost 5 bases and J 5 bases, leaving 10 bases between the germline ends. This CDR3 has 12 amino acids.

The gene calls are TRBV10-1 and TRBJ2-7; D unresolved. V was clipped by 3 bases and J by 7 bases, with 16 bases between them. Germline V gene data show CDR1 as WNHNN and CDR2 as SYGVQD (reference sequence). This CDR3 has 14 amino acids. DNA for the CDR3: TGCGCCAGCAGTGAAGGTGGGAAAGGGTGGGAGCAGTACTTC. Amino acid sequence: CASSEGGKGWEQYF.

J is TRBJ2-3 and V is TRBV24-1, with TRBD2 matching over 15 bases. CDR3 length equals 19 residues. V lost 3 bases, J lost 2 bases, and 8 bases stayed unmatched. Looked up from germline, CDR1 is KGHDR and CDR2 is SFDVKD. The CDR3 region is CATSDNGLAGGRATDTQYF. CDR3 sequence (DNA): TGTGCCACCAGTGATAATGGACTAGCGGGGGGGAGGGCCACAGATACGCAGTATTTT.

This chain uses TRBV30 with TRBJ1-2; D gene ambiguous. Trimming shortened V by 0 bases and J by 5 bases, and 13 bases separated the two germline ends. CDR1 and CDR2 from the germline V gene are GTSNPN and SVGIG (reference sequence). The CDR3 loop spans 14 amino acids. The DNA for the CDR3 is TGTGCCTGGAGTGTAGTGAGGAGCTCATATGGCTACACCTTC. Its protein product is CAWSVVRSSYGYTF.

The CDR3 sequence: CASSPRPISYNEQFF. DNA of the CDR3: TGTGCCAGCAGCCCCCGACCCATCTCCTACAATGAGCAGTTCTTC. The chain joins TRBV13 to TRBJ2-1; unclear D gene. CDR1 and CDR2 (germline): PRHDT, FYEKMQ (reference sequence). V was cut by 5 bases and J by 0 bases, with 11 bases left in between. The CDR3 is 15 residues long.

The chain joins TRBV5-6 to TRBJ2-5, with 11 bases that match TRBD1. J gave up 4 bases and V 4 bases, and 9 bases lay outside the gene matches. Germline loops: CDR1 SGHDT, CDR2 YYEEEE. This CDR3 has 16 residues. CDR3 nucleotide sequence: TGTGCCAGCAGCAGCGGACAGGGGGCAGGTGGAGAGACCCAGTACTTC. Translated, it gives CASSSGQGAGGETQYF.

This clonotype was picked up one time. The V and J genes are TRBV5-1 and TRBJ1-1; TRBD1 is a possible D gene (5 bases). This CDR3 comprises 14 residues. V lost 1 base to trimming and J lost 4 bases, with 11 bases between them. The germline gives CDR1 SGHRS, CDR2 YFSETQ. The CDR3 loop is CASSLKGEGTEAFF. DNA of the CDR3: TGCGCCAGCAGCTTGAAAGGGGAAGGCACTGAAGCTTTCTTT.

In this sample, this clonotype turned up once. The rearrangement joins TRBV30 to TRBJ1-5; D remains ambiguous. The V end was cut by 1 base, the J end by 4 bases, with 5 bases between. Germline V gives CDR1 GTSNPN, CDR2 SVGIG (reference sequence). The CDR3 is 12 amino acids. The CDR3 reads CAWSGLNQPQHF. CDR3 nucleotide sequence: TGTGCCTGGAGTGGACTTAATCAGCCCCAGCATTTT.

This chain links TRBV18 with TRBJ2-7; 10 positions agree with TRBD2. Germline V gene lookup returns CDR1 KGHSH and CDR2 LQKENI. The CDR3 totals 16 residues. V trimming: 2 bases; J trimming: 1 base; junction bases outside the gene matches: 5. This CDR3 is CASSPGSSGGSYEQYF. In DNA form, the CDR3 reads TGTGCCAGCTCACCAGGATCTAGCGGGGGATCCTACGAGCAGTACTTC.

The CDR3 coding sequence is TGCAGTGGAGGGGCGGGAACAGATACGCAGTATTTT. It translates to CSGGAGTDTQYF. The chain couples TRBV20-1 to TRBJ2-3; D may be TRBD2 (6 bases). The CDR3 is 12 amino acids. Germline CDR1 DFQATT, CDR2 SNEGSKA (reference sequence). V was shortened by 7 bases and J by 3 bases, with 11 bases between the two germline ends.

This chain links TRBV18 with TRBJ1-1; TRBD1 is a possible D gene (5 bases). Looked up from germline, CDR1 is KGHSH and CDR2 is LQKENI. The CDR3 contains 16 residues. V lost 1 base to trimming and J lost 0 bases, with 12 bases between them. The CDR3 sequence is CASSPRATGLNTEAFF. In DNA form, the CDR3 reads TGTGCCAGCTCACCACGGGCAACAGGTTTGAACACTGAAGCTTTCTTT. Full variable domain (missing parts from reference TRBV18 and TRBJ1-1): NAGVMQNPRHLVRRRGQEARLRCSPMKGHSHVYWYRQLPEEGLKFMVYLQKENIIDESGMPKERFSAEFPKEGPSILRIQQVVRGDSAAYFCASSPRATGLNTEAFFGQGTRLTVV.

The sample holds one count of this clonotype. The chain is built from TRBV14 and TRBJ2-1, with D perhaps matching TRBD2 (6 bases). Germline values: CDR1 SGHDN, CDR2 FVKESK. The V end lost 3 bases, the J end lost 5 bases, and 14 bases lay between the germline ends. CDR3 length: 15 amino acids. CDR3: CASSQRRGPHNEQFF. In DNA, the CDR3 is TGTGCCAGCAGCCAGAGGAGGGGCCCCCACAATGAGCAGTTCTTC.

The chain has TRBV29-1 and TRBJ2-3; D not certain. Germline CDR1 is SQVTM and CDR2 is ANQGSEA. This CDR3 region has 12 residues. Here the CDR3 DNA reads TGCACCATCATATCAGAGGCAGATACGCAGTATTTT. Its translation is CTIISEADTQYF.

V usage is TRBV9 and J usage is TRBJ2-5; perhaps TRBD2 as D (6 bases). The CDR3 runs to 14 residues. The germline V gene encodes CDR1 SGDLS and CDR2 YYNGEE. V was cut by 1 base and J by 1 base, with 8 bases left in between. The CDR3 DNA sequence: TGTGCCAGCAGCGTACGCGGGGCCCAAGAGACCCAGTACTTC. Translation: CASSVRGAQETQYF.

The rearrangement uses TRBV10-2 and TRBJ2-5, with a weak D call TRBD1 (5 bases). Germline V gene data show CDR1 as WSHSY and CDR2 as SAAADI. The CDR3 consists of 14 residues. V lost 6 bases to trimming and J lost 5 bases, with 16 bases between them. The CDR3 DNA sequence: TGCGCCAGCAGGCCGGGTGGGGCCTGGGAGACCCAGTACTTC. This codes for CASRPGGAWETQYF.

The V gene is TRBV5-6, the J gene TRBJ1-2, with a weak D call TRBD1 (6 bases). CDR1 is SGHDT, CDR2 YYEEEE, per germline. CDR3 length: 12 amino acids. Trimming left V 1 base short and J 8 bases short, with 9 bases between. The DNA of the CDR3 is TGTGCCAGCAGCTTGACAGGGACGGGCTACACCTTC. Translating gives CASSLTGTGYTF.

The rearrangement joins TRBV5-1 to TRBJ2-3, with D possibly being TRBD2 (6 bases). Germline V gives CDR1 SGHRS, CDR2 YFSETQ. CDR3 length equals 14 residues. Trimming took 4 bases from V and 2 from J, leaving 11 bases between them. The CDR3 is CASSPGLTTDTQYF. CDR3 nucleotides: TGCGCCAGCAGCCCGGGACTTACCACAGATACGCAGTATTTT.